The text below deals with one T cell receptor (beta chain). The method was immunoSEQ multiplex PCR; TCRdb's version includes in-frame clones alone and lacks a portion of them. The sample yields roughly 42,000 clones, around nine tenths seen once. This sample was included in a study of T cell changes during pregnancy in multiple sclerosis. Sequencing used CD8+ T cells from peripheral blood mononuclear cells, obtained in the third trimester of pregnancy. The TCR was taken from a female donor with multiple sclerosis, enrolled in a pregnancy study.

CDR3 amino acids: CASNEGAYEQYF. CDR3 bases: TGTGCCAGCAACGAGGGGGCCTACGAGCAGTACTTC. V and J are TRBV2 and TRBJ2-7; tentatively, D is TRBD1 (6 bases). Trimming left V 7 bases short and J 2 bases short, with 9 bases between. Germline CDR1 reads SNHLY; CDR2 reads FYNNEI. The CDR3 spans 12 residues.